The rows below give T cell receptor beta chains drawn from one sample of a study of shared clonotypes between healthy human individuals. Sequenced by immunoSEQ multiplex PCR; TCRdb stores in-frame clones only, minus some. The sample has a few hundred thousand clones; 79% are singletons. The specimen sequenced was PBMCs. All receptors come from a woman aged 40 to 49 in good health. Some clones in this sample may be carry-over from other donors' samples. Each CDR3 is given with its conserved first and last residue. The D gene is left open where the match is weak. A clone size is listed for some rows: how often the clone was seen (once, few, many), or a class if it is expanded.

clone_size j_call d_call v_call cdr3_aa cdr3_nt
- TRBJ1-2 - TRBV6-5 CASSSDKSGGGYTF TGTGCCAGCAGTTCGGACAAGTCCGGGGGTGGCTACACCTTC
- TRBJ2-7 TRBD2 TRBV5-4 CASSLVGTRRAYEQYF TGTGCCAGCAGCTTGGTGGGGACTAGAAGAGCCTACGAGCAGTACTTC
- TRBJ2-1 TRBD1 TRBV5-4 CASSFGGQGYNEQFF TGTGCCAGCAGCTTTGGGGGACAGGGATACAATGAGCAGTTCTTC
- TRBJ1-2 - TRBV4-2 CASSQDPNYGYTF TGTGCCAGCAGCCAAGACCCTAACTATGGCTACACCTTC
- TRBJ1-5 - TRBV6-6 CASARPGNQPQHF TGTGCCAGCGCCCGTCCTGGCAATCAGCCCCAGCATTTT
- TRBJ1-1 - TRBV5-4 CASSLVGGARNTEAFF TGTGCCAGCAGCTTGGTTGGGGGGGCGCGTAACACTGAAGCTTTCTTT
- TRBJ2-7 TRBD2 TRBV7-3 CASSSDGTMVGEQYF TGTGCCAGCAGCTCCGACGGGACTATGGTAGGAGAGCAGTACTTC
- TRBJ2-7 - TRBV29-1 CSVEGRNYEQYF TGCAGCGTTGAGGGGAGGAACTACGAGCAGTACTTC
- TRBJ2-7 - TRBV5-4 CASRHEQYF TGTGCCAGCAGGCACGAGCAGTACTTC
- TRBJ2-7 - TRBV6-5 CASSYGVTEQYF TGTGCCAGCAGTTACGGAGTTACGGAGCAGTACTTC
- TRBJ1-1 - TRBV28 CASSLSVQHREAFF TGTGCCAGCAGTTTATCAGTCCAACACCGCGAAGCTTTCTTT
- TRBJ1-2 - TRBV28 CASSPLFRGPAYGYTF TGTGCCAGCAGTCCCCTATTTCGGGGGCCTGCCTATGGCTACACCTTC
- TRBJ2-2 - TRBV6-5 CASSYNTGELFF TGTGCCAGCAGTTACAACACCGGGGAGCTGTTTTTT
- TRBJ2-3 - TRBV11-2 CASSWGTHTDTQYF TGTGCCAGCAGCTGGGGGACGCACACAGATACGCAGTATTTT
- TRBJ2-1 TRBD1 TRBV28 CASTIITGGSRQFF TGTGCCAGCACCATTATAACAGGGGGCTCCAGGCAGTTCTTC
- TRBJ1-1 - TRBV7-3 CASSKGGLNTEAFF TGTGCCAGCAGCAAGGGCGGGCTGAACACTGAAGCTTTCTTT
- TRBJ1-5 TRBD1 TRBV4-3 CASSRGTGVQPQHF TGCGCCAGCAGCCGGGGGACAGGGGTTCAGCCCCAGCATTTT
- TRBJ1-5 - TRBV30 CAWSDTAGGQPQHF TGTGCCTGGAGTGACACAGCGGGGGGACAGCCCCAGCATTTT
- TRBJ2-7 TRBD1 TRBV27 CASSLRQGATYEQYF TGTGCCAGCAGTTTAAGGCAGGGGGCTACCTACGAGCAGTACTTC
- TRBJ1-2 - TRBV5-6 CASSLGLLSNYGYTF TGTGCCAGCAGCTTGGGACTTCTGTCTAACTATGGCTACACCTTC
- TRBJ2-1 - TRBV7-2 CASSLVGGVDNEQFF TGTGCCAGCAGCTTAGTCGGCGGAGTGGACAATGAGCAGTTCTTC
- TRBJ2-5 TRBD1 TRBV4-1 CASSQGTGSQETQYF TGCGCCAGCAGCCAAGGGACAGGGTCCCAAGAGACCCAGTACTTC
- TRBJ2-3 - TRBV4-2 CASSTETATDTQYF TGTGCCAGCAGCACCGAGACAGCTACAGATACGCAGTATTTT
once TRBJ2-1 TRBD2 TRBV7-8 CASSLFSLIAGSHNEQFF TGTGCCAGCAGCTTGTTCAGCCTCATAGCGGGATCCCACAATGAGCAGTTCTTC
- TRBJ2-3 TRBD1 TRBV9 CASSVAGQGPDTQYF TGTGCCAGCAGCGTAGCTGGACAGGGGCCAGATACGCAGTATTTT
- TRBJ1-4 TRBD1 TRBV6-5 CASTTGAAEKLFF TGTGCCAGTACAACAGGGGCAGCCGAAAAACTGTTTTTT
- TRBJ2-3 - TRBV6-5 CASSYIARTDTQYF TGTGCCAGCAGTTATATAGCCCGCACAGATACGCAGTATTTT
- TRBJ2-7 TRBD1 TRBV27 CASSAGTGSYEQYF TGTGCCAGCAGTGCCGGGACAGGGAGCTACGAGCAGTACTTC
- TRBJ2-7 - TRBV7-2 CASSSLGESSHEQYF TGTGCCAGCAGCTCGTTAGGGGAGTCCTCTCACGAGCAGTACTTC
- TRBJ2-3 TRBD2 TRBV9 CASSVAGREGTDTQYF TGTGCCAGCAGCGTAGCGGGGCGGGAGGGCACAGATACGCAGTATTTT
once TRBJ2-7 - TRBV27 CASSPLGSYEQYF TGTGCCAGCAGTCCCTTAGGGTCATACGAGCAGTACTTC
- TRBJ2-5 - TRBV7-2 CASSPRPLVSKPEQYF TGTGCCAGCAGCCCCAGGCCACTAGTTTCGAAACCTGAACAGTACTTC
- TRBJ1-1 - TRBV7-9 CASSFDTEAFF TGTGCCAGCAGCTTTGACACTGAAGCTTTCTTT
few TRBJ2-1 - TRBV18 CASSPPGSVEQFF TGTGCCAGCTCACCACCGGGGAGCGTTGAGCAGTTCTTC
- TRBJ2-7 - TRBV30 CAWSGGVYEQYF TGTGCCTGGAGTGGGGGGGTCTACGAGCAGTACTTC
few TRBJ1-1 - TRBV29-1 CSVELQPNTEAFF TGCAGCGTTGAGTTACAACCGAACACTGAAGCTTTCTTT
- TRBJ2-3 TRBD2 TRBV6-1 CASSEARLAGASTDTQYF TGTGCCAGCAGTGAAGCCCGACTAGCGGGAGCGAGCACAGATACGCAGTATTTT
- TRBJ2-3 TRBD2 TRBV11-3 CASSPRGLAESLVDTQYF TGTGCCAGCAGCCCCCGAGGACTAGCGGAATCTCTGGTGGATACGCAGTATTTT
- TRBJ2-1 TRBD2 TRBV6-4 CASSAETSGGWNEQFF TGTGCCAGCAGTGCCGAGACTAGCGGGGGGTGGAATGAGCAGTTCTTC
- TRBJ1-5 - TRBV18 CASSPSGTQPQHF TGTGCCAGCTCACCAAGCGGGACTCAGCCCCAGCATTTT
- TRBJ1-2 - TRBV7-9 CASSSGFAGYTF TGTGCCAGCAGCTCAGGGTTCGCAGGCTACACCTTC
- TRBJ1-4 - TRBV19 CASSMLGGATNEKLFF TGTGCCAGTAGTATGCTGGGAGGGGCAACTAATGAAAAACTGTTTTTT
- TRBJ1-1 - TRBV30 CARAARPNTEAFF TGTGCCCGGGCGGCCAGACCGAACACTGAAGCTTTCTTT
- TRBJ2-7 TRBD2 TRBV7-8 CASSKGVAGAGYEQYF TGTGCCAGCAGTAAAGGAGTAGCGGGAGCAGGGTACGAGCAGTACTTC